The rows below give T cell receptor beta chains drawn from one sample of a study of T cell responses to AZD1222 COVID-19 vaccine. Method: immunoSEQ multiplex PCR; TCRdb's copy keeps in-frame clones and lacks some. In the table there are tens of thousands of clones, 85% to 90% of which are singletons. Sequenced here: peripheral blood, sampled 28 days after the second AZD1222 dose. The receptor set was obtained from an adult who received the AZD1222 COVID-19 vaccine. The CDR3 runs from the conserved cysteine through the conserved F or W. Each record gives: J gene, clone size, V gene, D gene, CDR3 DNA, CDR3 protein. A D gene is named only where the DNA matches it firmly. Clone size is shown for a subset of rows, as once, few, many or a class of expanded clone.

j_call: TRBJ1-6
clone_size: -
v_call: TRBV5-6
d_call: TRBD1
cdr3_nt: TGTGCCAGCAGCTTAAGCGGGACAGACTATAATTCACCCCTCCACTTT
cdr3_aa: CASSLSGTDYNSPLHF

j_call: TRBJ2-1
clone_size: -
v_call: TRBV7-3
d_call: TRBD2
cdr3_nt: TGTGCCAGCAGCTTTAGCGGGGGGGCCAATGAGCAGTTCTTC
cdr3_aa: CASSFSGGANEQFF

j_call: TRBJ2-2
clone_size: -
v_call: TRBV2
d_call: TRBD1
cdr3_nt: TGTGCCAGCGGCGGACAGGGACGGACCGGGGAGCTGTTTTTT
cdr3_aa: CASGGQGRTGELFF

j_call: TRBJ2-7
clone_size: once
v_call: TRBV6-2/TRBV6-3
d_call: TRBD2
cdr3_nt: TGTGCCAGCAGTTACCTAGCGGGGATATACGAGCAGTACTTC
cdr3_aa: CASSYLAGIYEQYF

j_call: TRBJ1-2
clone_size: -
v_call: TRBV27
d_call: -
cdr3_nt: TGTGCCAGCAGTTTATCGTCCCGGGGGTCATCTAACTATGGCTACACCTTC
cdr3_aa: CASSLSSRGSSNYGYTF

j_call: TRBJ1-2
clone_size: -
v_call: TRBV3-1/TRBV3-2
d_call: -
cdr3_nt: TGTGCCAGCAGCCAGGGGACTTGGCACGGCTACACCTTC
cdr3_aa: CASSQGTWHGYTF

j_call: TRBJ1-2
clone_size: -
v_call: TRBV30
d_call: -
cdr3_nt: TGTGCCTGGAGTGTGGGGGCCTATGGCTACACCTTC
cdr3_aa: CAWSVGAYGYTF

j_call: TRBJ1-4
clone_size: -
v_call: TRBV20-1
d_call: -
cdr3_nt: TGCAGTGCTAGTCCACAGAATGAAAAACTGTTTTTT
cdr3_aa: CSASPQNEKLFF

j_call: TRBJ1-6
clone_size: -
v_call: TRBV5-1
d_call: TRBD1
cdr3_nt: TGCGCCAGCAGCAGGGACAGGGGGCGGAAGAATTCACCCCTCCACTTT
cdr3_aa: CASSRDRGRKNSPLHF

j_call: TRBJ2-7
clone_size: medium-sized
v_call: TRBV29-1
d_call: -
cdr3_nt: TGCAGCGTTGTCGAGGGCATATCCTACGAGCAGTACTTC
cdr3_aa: CSVVEGISYEQYF

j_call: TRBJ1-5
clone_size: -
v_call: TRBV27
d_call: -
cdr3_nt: TGTGCCAGCAGTTGGTCCAGCAATCAGCCCCAGCATTTT
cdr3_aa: CASSWSSNQPQHF

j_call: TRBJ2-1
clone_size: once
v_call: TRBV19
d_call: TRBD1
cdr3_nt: TGTGCCAGTAGTCGGACCGGGACAGGGGTAGTGAATGAGCAGTTCTTC
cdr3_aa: CASSRTGTGVVNEQFF

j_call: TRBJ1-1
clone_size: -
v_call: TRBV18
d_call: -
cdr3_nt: TGTGCCAGCTCACCATTTCAGGAGAACACTGAAGCTTTCTTT
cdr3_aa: CASSPFQENTEAFF

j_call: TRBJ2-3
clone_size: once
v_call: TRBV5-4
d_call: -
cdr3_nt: TGTGCCAGCAGCTTGGCCGGAAAATCTAGCACAGATACGCAGTATTTT
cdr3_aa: CASSLAGKSSTDTQYF

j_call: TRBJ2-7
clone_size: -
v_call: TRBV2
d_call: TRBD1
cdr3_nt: TGTGCCAGCTTAGACAGGGAATACGGCGAGCAGTACTTC
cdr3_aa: CASLDREYGEQYF

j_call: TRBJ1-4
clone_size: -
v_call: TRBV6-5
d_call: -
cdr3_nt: TGTGCCAGCAGGGGAGAAGGGCTTAATGAAAAACTGTTTTTT
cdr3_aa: CASRGEGLNEKLFF

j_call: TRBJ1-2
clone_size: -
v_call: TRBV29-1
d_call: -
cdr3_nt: TGCAGCGTTGAATTGACAGCTAACTATGGCTACACCTTC
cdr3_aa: CSVELTANYGYTF

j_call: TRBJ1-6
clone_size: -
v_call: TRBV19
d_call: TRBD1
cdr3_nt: TGTGCCAGTAGTAACTCCGGGACAGTAAATTCACCCCTCCACTTT
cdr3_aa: CASSNSGTVNSPLHF

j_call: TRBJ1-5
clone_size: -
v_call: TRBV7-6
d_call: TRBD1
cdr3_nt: TGTGCCAGCAGCTTAGTAGGGGGTGGGACAGGCGGGCAGCCCCAGCATTTT
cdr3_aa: CASSLVGGGTGGQPQHF

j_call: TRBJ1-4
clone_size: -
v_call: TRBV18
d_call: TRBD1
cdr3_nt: TGTGCCAGCTCACCACCGGGACAGGGGCCAACTAATGAAAAACTGTTTTTT
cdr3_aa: CASSPPGQGPTNEKLFF

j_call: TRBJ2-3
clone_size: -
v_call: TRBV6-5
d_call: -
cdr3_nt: TGTGCCAGCAGTTGGTCTGGCACAGATACGCAGTATTTT
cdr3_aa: CASSWSGTDTQYF

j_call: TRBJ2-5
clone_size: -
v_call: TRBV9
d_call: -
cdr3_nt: TGTGCCAGCAGCCCGACAGGAGGAGGAGAGACCCAGTACTTC
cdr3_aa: CASSPTGGGETQYF

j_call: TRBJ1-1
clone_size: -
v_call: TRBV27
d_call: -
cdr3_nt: TGTGCCAGCAGTTTATCGAGGAACACTGAAGCTTTCTTT
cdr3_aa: CASSLSRNTEAFF

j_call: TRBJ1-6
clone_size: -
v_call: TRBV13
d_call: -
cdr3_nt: TGTGCCAGCAGCTCCTTTGGCAGTAGCTCCTATAATTCACCCCTCCACTTT
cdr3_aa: CASSSFGSSSYNSPLHF

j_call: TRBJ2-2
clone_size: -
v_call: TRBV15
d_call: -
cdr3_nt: TGTGCCACCAGCAGAGGCGGTAGTAACACCGGGGAGCTGTTTTTT
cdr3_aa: CATSRGGSNTGELFF

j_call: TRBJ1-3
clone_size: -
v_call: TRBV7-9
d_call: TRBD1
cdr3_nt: TGTGCCAGCAGCTCGGGACAGGGAAACACCATATATTTT
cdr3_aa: CASSSGQGNTIYF

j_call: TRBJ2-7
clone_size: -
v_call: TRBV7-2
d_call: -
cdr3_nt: TGTGCCAGCAGCTTACTAGGTTACGAGCAGTACTTC
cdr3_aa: CASSLLGYEQYF

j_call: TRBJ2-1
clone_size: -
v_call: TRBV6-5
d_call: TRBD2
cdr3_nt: TGTGCCAGCAGTCGGGGGGGCTCCTACAATGAGCAGTTCTTC
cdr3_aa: CASSRGGSYNEQFF

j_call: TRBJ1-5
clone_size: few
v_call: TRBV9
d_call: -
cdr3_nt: TGTGCCAGCAGCAGGGGGGGCCTAACAAATCAGCCCCAGCATTTT
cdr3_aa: CASSRGGLTNQPQHF

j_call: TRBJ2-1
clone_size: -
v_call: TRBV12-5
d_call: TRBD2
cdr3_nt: TGTGCTAGTGGTTTAGGGACTAGCGGGGGAAATGAGCAGTTCTTC
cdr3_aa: CASGLGTSGGNEQFF

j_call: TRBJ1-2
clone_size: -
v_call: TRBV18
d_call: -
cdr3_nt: TGTGCCAGCTCACCCCAGGGTTTACCCGGCTACACCTTC
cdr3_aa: CASSPQGLPGYTF

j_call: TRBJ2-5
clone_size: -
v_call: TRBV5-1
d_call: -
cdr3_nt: TGCGCCAGCAGCTTGGCCGACCTCGAAGAGACCCAGTACTTC
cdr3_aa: CASSLADLEETQYF

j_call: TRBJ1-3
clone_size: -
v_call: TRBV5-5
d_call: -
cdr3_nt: TGTGCCAGCAGCTTGGCCCAGGGTTACACCATATATTTT
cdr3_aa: CASSLAQGYTIYF

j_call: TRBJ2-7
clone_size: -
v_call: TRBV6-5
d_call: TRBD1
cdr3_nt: TGTGCCAGCAGTTACTACGGACAGGGGGGCCACGAGCAGTACTTC
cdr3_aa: CASSYYGQGGHEQYF

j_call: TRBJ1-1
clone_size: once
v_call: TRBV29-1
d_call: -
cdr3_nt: TGCAGCGCCTGGCCACTTCTTAATAGCGCTGAAGCTTTCTTT
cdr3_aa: CSAWPLLNSAEAFF

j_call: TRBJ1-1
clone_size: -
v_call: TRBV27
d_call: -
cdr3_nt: TGTGCCAGCAGTTTACGGATTCGAGGAACTGAAGCTTTCTTT
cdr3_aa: CASSLRIRGTEAFF

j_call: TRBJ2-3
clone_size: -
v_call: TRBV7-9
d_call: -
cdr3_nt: TGTGCCAGCAGGGCCCTAGATACGCAGTATTTT
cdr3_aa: CASRALDTQYF

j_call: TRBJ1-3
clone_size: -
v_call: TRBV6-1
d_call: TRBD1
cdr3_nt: TGTGCCAGCAGTGAAATGGACAGGGCTGGAAACACCATATATTTT
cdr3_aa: CASSEMDRAGNTIYF

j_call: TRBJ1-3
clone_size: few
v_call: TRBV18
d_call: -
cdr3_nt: TGTGCCAGCTCACCACCCGCCTCTGGAAACACCATATATTTT
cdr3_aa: CASSPPASGNTIYF

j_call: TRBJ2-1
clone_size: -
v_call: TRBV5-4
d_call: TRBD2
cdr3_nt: TGTGCCAGCAGCCTCCTCGGGAGGGTCTCCTACAATGAGCAGTTCTTC
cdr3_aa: CASSLLGRVSYNEQFF

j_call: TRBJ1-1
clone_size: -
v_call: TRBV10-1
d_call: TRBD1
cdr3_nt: TGCGCCAGCAGTGCCCCAGGGGGCACTGAAGCTTTCTTT
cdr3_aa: CASSAPGGTEAFF

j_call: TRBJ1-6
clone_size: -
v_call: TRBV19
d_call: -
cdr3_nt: TGTGCCAGTAGGTCTGGAGGGGCGTCCTATAATTCACCCCTCCACTTT
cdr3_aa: CASRSGGASYNSPLHF

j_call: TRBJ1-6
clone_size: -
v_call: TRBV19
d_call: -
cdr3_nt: TGTGCCAGTCGACAGACCTACGGATCACCCCTCCACTTT
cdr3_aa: CASRQTYGSPLHF

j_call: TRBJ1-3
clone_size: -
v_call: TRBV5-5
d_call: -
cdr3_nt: TGTGCCAGCAGCTTGGGGACGGCCTCTGGAAACACCATATATTTT
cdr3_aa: CASSLGTASGNTIYF

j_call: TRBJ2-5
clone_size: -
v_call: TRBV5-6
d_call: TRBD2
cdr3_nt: TGTGCCAGCAGTTTCTATCGCTTAGCGGGGCAAGAGACCCAGTACTTC
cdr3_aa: CASSFYRLAGQETQYF

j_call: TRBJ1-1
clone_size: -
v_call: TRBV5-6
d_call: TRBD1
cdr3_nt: TGTGCCAGCAGCTTGGAAGGGGGCTTCCCCCCGAACACTGAAGCTTTCTTT
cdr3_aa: CASSLEGGFPPNTEAFF

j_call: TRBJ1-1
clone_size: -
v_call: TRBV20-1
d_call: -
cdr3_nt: TGCAGTGCGCGACTGGGCACTGAAGCTTTCTTT
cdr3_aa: CSARLGTEAFF

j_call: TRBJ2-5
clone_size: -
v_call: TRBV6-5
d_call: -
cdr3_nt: TGTGCCAGCGGGGGGGCCCCTCCCCTACAAGAGACCCAGTACTTC
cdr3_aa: CASGGAPPLQETQYF

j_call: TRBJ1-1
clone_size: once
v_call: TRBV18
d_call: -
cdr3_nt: TGTGCCAGCTCACCCCCGACAGGTAGGAACACTGAAGCTTTCTTT
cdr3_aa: CASSPPTGRNTEAFF

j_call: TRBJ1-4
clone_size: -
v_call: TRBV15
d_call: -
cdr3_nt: TGTGCCACCAGCAGAGATCTGGGTGAAAAACTGTTTTTT
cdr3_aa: CATSRDLGEKLFF

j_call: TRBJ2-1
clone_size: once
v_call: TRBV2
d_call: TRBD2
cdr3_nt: TGTGCCAGCAGTGCCGGGGGGTCTTACAATGAGCAGTTCTTC
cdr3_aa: CASSAGGSYNEQFF

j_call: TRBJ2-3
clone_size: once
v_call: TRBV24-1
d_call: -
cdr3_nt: TGTGCCACCAGTACCCCGAACGCGGATACGCAGTATTTT
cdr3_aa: CATSTPNADTQYF

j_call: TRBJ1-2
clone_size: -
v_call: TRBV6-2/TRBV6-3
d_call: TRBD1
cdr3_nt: TGTGCCAGCAGTCCCCCGGGACAGGGCTACTATGGCTACACCTTC
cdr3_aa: CASSPPGQGYYGYTF

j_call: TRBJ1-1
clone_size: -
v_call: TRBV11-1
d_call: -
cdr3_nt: TGTGCCAGCAGCTTAGAACAGAACACTGAAGCTTTCTTT
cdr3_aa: CASSLEQNTEAFF

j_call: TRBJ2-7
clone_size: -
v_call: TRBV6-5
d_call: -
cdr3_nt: TGTGCCAGCAGTTACGACCAATTCTACGAGCAGTACTTC
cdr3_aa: CASSYDQFYEQYF

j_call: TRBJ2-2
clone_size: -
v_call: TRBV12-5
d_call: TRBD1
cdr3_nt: TGTGCTAGTGGTTCCCCGACAGGGGCGGGCAACACCGGGGAGCTGTTTTTT
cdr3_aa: CASGSPTGAGNTGELFF

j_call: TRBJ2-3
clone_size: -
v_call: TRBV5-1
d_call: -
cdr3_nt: TGCGCCAGCAGCTCTGCGGGGTTTTTAGCAGATACGCAGTATTTT
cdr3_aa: CASSSAGFLADTQYF

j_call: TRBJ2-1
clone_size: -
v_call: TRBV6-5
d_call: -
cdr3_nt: TGTGCCAGCAGAGAGCGGGTGGCCTACAATGAGCAGTTCTTC
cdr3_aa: CASRERVAYNEQFF